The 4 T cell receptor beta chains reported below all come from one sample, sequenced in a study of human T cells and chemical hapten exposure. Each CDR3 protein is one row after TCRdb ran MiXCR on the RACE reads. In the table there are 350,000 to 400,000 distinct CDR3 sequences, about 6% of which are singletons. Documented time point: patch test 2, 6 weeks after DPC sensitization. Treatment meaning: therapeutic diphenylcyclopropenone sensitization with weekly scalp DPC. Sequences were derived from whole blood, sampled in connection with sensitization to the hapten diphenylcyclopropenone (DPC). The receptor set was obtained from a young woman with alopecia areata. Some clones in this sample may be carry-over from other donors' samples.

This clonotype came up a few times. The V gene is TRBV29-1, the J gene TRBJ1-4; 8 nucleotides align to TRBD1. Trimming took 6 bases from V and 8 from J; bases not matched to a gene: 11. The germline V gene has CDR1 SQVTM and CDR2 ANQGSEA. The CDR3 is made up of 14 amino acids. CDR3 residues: CSVTGRGQEEKLFF. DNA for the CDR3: TGCAGCGTGACGGGCAGGGGGCAGGAGGAAAAACTGTTTTTT.

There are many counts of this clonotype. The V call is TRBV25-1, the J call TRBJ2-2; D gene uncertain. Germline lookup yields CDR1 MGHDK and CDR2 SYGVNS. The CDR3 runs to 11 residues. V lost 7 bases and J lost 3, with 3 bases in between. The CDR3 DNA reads TGTGCCAGCACATACACCGGGGAGCTGTTTTTT. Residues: CASTYTGELFF.

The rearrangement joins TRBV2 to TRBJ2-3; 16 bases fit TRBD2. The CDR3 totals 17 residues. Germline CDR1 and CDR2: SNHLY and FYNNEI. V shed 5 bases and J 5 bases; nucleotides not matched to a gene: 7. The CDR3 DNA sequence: TGTGCCAGCAGTCCCGGGACTAGCGGGGGGGCGCGAGATACGCAGTATTTT. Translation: CASSPGTSGGARDTQYF.

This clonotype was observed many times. CDR3: CSVDRGNQPQHF. The CDR3 bases are TGCAGTGTAGACAGGGGCAATCAGCCCCAGCATTTT. The V gene is TRBV20-1, the J gene TRBJ1-5; 7 bases match TRBD1. CDR1 is DFQATT, CDR2 SNEGSKA, per germline (reference sequence). CDR3 length: 12 residues. J lost 2 bases, V lost 7 bases, and 2 bases had no gene match.